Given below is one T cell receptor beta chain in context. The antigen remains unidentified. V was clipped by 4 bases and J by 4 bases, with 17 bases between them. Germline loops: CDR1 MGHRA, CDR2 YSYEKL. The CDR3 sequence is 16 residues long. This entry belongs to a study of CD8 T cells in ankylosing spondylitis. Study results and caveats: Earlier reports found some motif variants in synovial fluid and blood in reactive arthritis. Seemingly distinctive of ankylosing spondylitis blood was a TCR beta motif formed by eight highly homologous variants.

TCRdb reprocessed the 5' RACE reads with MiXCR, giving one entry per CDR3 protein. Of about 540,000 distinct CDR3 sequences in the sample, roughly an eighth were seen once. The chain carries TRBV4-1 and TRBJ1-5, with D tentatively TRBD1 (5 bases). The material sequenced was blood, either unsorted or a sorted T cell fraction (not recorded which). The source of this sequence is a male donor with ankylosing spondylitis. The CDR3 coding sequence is TGCGCCAGCAGCCCCTATGGCCAGGGCCGGAATCAGCCCCAGCATTTT. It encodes CASSPYGQGRNQPQHF.